The T cell receptor (beta chain) described here comes from a study of human T cells and chemical hapten exposure. Study background: Patients got weekly scalp diphenylcyclopropenone doses over the approximately 24-week study. Mostly female patients had alopecia areata, totalis or universalis. Study-wide points: Relative to controls, expanded TCRs formed significantly more large CDR3 similarity clusters.

This clonotype came up a few times. The antigen is not known. In TCRdb, the RACE reads were re-called with MiXCR into one record per CDR3 protein. The sample lists fewer than 300,000 distinct CDR3 sequences; about 9% were seen once. Germline V CDR1 and CDR2: SGHRS, YFSETQ. This CDR3 comprises 13 residues. V lost 1 base and J lost 0, with 5 bases in between. Time point reported: pre-sensitization, week 0. Treatment meaning: therapeutic diphenylcyclopropenone sensitization with weekly scalp DPC. Phlebotomy was performed prior to application of every patch test. J is TRBJ2-7 and V is TRBV5-1; no reliable D call. The sample in question was whole blood, obtained in connection with sensitization to the hapten diphenylcyclopropenone (DPC). This TCR was recovered from a woman between 40 and 55 years old with alopecia areata. Some clones in this sample may be carry-over from other donors' samples. The CDR3 reads CASSLPDSYEQYF. The CDR3 region has the DNA TGCGCCAGCAGCTTGCCTGACTCCTACGAGCAGTACTTC.